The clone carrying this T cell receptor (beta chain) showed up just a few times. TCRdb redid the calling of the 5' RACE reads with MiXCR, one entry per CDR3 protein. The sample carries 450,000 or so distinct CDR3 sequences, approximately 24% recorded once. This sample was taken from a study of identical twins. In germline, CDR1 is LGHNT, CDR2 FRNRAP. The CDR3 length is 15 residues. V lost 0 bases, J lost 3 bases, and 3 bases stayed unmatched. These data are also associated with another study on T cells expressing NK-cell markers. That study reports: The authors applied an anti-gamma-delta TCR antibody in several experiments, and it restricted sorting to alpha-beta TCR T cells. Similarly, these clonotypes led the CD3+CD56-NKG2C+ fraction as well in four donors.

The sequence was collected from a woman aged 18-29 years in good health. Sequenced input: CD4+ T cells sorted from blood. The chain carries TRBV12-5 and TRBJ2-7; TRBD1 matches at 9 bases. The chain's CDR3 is CASGLVQGAFYEQYF. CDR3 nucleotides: TGTGCTAGTGGTTTGGTACAGGGGGCCTTCTACGAGCAGTACTTC. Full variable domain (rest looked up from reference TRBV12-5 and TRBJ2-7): DARVTQTPRHKVTEMGQEVTMRCQPILGHNTVFWYRQTMMQGLELLAYFRNRAPLDDSGMPKDRFSAEMPDATLATLKIQPSEPRDSAVYFCASGLVQGAFYEQYFGPGTRLTVT.